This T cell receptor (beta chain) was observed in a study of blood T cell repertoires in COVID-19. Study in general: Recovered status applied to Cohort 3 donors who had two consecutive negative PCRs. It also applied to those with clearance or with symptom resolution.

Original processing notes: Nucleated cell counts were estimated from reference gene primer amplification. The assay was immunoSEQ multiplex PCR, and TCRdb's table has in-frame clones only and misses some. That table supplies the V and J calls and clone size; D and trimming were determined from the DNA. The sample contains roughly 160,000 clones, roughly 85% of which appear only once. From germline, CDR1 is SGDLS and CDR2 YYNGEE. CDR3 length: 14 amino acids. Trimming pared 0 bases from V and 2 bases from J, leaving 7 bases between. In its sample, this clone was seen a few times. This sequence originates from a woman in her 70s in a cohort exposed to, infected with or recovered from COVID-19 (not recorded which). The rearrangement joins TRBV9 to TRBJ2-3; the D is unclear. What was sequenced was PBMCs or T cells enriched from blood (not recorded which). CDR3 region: CASSVDALTDTQYF. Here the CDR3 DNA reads TGTGCCAGCAGCGTAGACGCACTCACAGATACGCAGTATTTT.